A single sample is the source of the 28 T cell receptor beta chains below, sequenced in a study of blood T cell repertoires in COVID-19. The assay was immunoSEQ multiplex PCR, and TCRdb's table has in-frame clones only and misses some. This sample yields 83,000 or so clones, of which about four fifths are seen a single time; 21% belongs to the top ten. The specimen was peripheral blood. Receptors were obtained from a human donor in a cohort sampled during active COVID-19.

The rearrangement uses TRBV30 and TRBJ2-5; TRBD1 is a possible D gene (6 bases). This CDR3 is 13 amino acids long. Germline V CDR1 and CDR2: GTSNPN, SVGIG (reference sequence). V gave up 2 bases and J gave up 1 base, with 8 bases separating them. CDR3 region: CAWSRQVQETQYF. The CDR3 coding sequence is TGTGCCTGGAGTAGACAGGTCCAAGAGACCCAGTACTTC.

The chain links TRBV11-1 to TRBJ1-1, with a possible D match to TRBD1 (6 bases). CDR3 length: 13 amino acids. The V gene lost 1 base and the J gene lost 11 bases, with 14 bases spanning the gap. CDR1 and CDR2 from the germline V gene are SGHAT and FQDESV (reference sequence). DNA of the CDR3: TGTGCCAGCAGCTTAGTGGGGGCTGGACTCGCTTTCTTT. Translation gives CASSLVGAGLAFF. Full variable domain (remainder filled in from reference TRBV11-1 and TRBJ1-1): EAEVAQSPRYKITEKSQAVAFWCDPISGHATLYWYRQILGQGPELLVQFQDESVVDDSQLPKDRFSAERLKGVDSTLKIQPAELGDSAMYLCASSLVGAGLAFFGQGTRLTVV.

The genes are TRBV7-9 and TRBJ1-2; D may be TRBD1 (5 bases). CDR1 and CDR2 (germline): SEHNR, FQNEAQ (reference sequence). The CDR3 sequence is 13 residues long. V dropped 7 bases and J dropped 4 bases, with 13 bases sitting between them. CDR3 nucleotides: TGTGCCAGCACAAACGATACAGGCTATGGCTACACCTTC. This encodes CASTNDTGYGYTF.

This chain joins TRBV10-1 and TRBJ2-7; TRBD1 agrees at 11 bases. CDR1 and CDR2 (germline): WNHNN, SYGVQD (reference sequence). With 9 bases clipped from V and 3 bases from J, the junction kept 7 bases outside the gene matches. There are 14 residues in the CDR3. The CDR3 nucleotides read TGCGCCAGGAGGACAGGGGGCGATTACTACGAGCAGTACTTC. Its translation is CARRTGGDYYEQYF.

DNA for the CDR3: TGTGCCAGCAGCGCGGGAGCGGGGGACCCCTCCTACGAGCAGTACTTC. Protein sequence: CASSAGAGDPSYEQYF. This rearrangement joins TRBV13 to TRBJ2-7; TRBD2 matches 8 bases. V trimming: 5 bases; J trimming: 0 bases; junction bases outside the gene matches: 9. The CDR3 has 16 residues. Germline CDR1 reads PRHDT; CDR2 reads FYEKMQ (reference sequence). The full variable domain, with the rest looked up from reference TRBV13 and TRBJ2-7, is AAGVIQSPRHLIKEKRETATLKCYPIPRHDTVYWYQQGPGQDPQFLISFYEKMQSDKGSIPDRFSAQQFSDYHSELNMSSLELGDSALYFCASSAGAGDPSYEQYFGPGTRLTVT.

Here the CDR3 reads CASSLRATGRSYGYTF. The CDR3 DNA reads as TGTGCCAGCAGCTTGAGGGCGACAGGGAGAAGTTATGGCTACACCTTC. The gene calls are TRBV5-6 and TRBJ1-2; 7 bases fit TRBD1. The ends lost 1 base at V and 5 bases at J; junction bases unmatched: 11. From germline, CDR1 is SGHDT and CDR2 YYEEEE. CDR3 size: 16 residues.

The chain has TRBV7-3 and TRBJ2-5, with 7 bases aligning to TRBD2. CDR1 is SGHTA, CDR2 FQGTGA, per germline. This CDR3 contains 13 residues. J was trimmed by 3 bases and V by 4 bases; bases with no gene match: 2. For the CDR3, the DNA is TGTGCCAGCAGCTCCGCGGGGGAAGAGACCCAGTACTTC. Amino acids: CASSSAGEETQYF. Variable domain in full (rest from reference TRBV7-3 and TRBJ2-5): GAGVSQTPSNKVTEKGKYVELRCDPISGHTALYWYRQSLGQGPEFLIYFQGTGAADDSGLPNDRFFAVRPEGSVSTLKIQRTERGDSAVYLCASSSAGEETQYFGPGTRLLVL.

The gene calls are TRBV10-1 and TRBJ2-1; TRBD2 aligns across 8 bases. CDR3 length equals 15 residues. With 11 bases clipped from V and 5 bases from J, the junction kept 14 bases outside the gene matches. In germline, CDR1 is WNHNN, CDR2 SYGVQD (reference sequence). Here the CDR3 DNA reads TGCGCCCGCGGCTCGCGGGGGGATAACCACAATGAGCAGTTCTTC. Protein sequence: CARGSRGDNHNEQFF.

The rearrangement joins TRBV7-6 to TRBJ1-3, with a possible D match to TRBD1 (5 bases). The CDR3 is 17 residues long. The germline V gene encodes CDR1 SGHVS and CDR2 FNYEAQ. V was trimmed by 1 base and J by 0 bases, leaving 13 bases between them. The CDR3 sequence is CASSLVAVGHSGNTIYF. The CDR3 DNA reads as TGTGCCAGCAGCTTAGTGGCAGTGGGGCACTCTGGAAACACCATATATTTT.

The rearrangement joins TRBV12-3 or TRBV12-4 to TRBJ2-3; weak D call: TRBD1 (5 bases). V lost 5 bases, J lost 3 bases, and 9 bases lay in between. The CDR3 sequence is 13 residues long. The CDR3 nucleotides read TGTGCCAGCAGTAGACAGTTAACAGATACGCAGTATTTT. This gives the protein CASSRQLTDTQYF.

The rearrangement uses TRBV28 and TRBJ1-2; 11 bases fit TRBD1. The V segment lost 5 bases and the J segment 6 bases; nucleotides outside the gene matches: 5. This CDR3 comprises 14 residues. CDR1 is MDHEN, CDR2 SYDVKM, per germline. The CDR3 sequence: CASSPWTGGDGYTF. CDR3 bases: TGTGCCAGCAGTCCGTGGACAGGGGGCGATGGCTACACCTTC.

The sample holds a few counts of this clone. V is TRBV4-1 and J is TRBJ1-3; 7 bases agree with TRBD1. Trimming at V came to 1 base and at J to 4 bases, leaving 7 bases not matched to a gene. The length of the CDR3 is 16 residues. Germline lookup yields CDR1 MGHRA and CDR2 YSYEKL. The CDR3 here is CASSQGLRDRGNTIYF. In DNA, the CDR3 is TGCGCCAGCAGCCAAGGCCTCCGGGACAGAGGAAACACCATATATTTT.

V is TRBV29-1 and J is TRBJ2-1; 12 positions agree with TRBD2. CDR1 is SQVTM, CDR2 ANQGSEA, per germline. CDR3 length: 15 residues. The J segment lost 7 bases and the V segment lost 3 bases, leaving 7 bases of the junction unmatched. The DNA of the CDR3 is TGCAGCGTTGATCGGCTAGCGGGGGGGCGAAATGAGCAGTTCTTC. The encoded protein is CSVDRLAGGRNEQFF.

The chain combines TRBV7-9 with TRBJ1-3; 7 positions match TRBD1. This CDR3 is 15 amino acids long. The V and J ends lost 1 base and 2 bases, in that order; junction bases with no gene match: 2. Germline V gene data show CDR1 as SEHNR and CDR2 as FQNEAQ (reference sequence). In DNA form, the CDR3 reads TGTGCCAGCAGCTTAGACAGGGGAACTGGAAACACCATATATTTT. This translates into CASSLDRGTGNTIYF.

V and J are TRBV19 and TRBJ2-2; D is perhaps TRBD1 (6 bases). Germline CDR1 and CDR2: LNHDA and SQIVND (reference sequence). The CDR3 extends over 14 amino acids. V lost 10 bases and J lost 3, with 15 bases in between. The CDR3 bases are TGTGCCACAACTCAGGGGTCCCACACCGGGGAGCTGTTTTTT. This sequence encodes CATTQGSHTGELFF.

This clone was seen once. The chain uses TRBV18 and TRBJ2-5; perhaps TRBD1 as D (5 bases). The CDR3 totals 15 residues. Trimming removed 0 bases from V and 5 bases from J, with 13 bases in between. Per germline, CDR1 KGHSH and CDR2 LQKENI. The CDR3 protein is CASSPPYPGRETQYF. CDR3 sequence (DNA): TGTGCCAGCTCACCACCTTATCCAGGGCGGGAGACCCAGTACTTC.

The chain couples TRBV6-4 to TRBJ1-2; the D is unclear. V lost 1 base to trimming and J lost 10 bases, with 13 bases between them. The germline V gene has CDR1 MRHNA and CDR2 SNTAGT. CDR3 length: 13 amino acids. CDR3 loop: CASSDLGTGVYTF. The CDR3 DNA reads as TGTGCCAGCAGTGACTTGGGCACGGGAGTCTACACCTTC.

V usage is TRBV6-5 and J usage is TRBJ1-5, with 8 bases identical to TRBD1. Germline-derived CDR1 and CDR2 are MNHEY and SVGAGI. V was clipped by 6 bases and J by 8 bases; unmatched bases: 6. There are 13 residues in the CDR3. The CDR3 reads CASRGQVVEPQHF. CDR3 DNA sequence: TGTGCCAGCAGGGGACAGGTCGTGGAGCCCCAGCATTTT.

The genes are TRBV28 and TRBJ2-6, with 12 bases lining up with TRBD1. The CDR3 is made up of 18 amino acids. CDR1 is MDHEN and CDR2 is SYDVKM in the germline V gene. V was pared by 6 bases and J by 2 bases, with 8 bases of the junction left unmatched. The chain's CDR3 is CASRLRDRGLTGANVLTF. Here the CDR3 DNA reads TGTGCCAGCAGGCTGAGGGACAGGGGGCTAACTGGGGCCAACGTCCTGACTTTC.

The chain is built from TRBV28 and TRBJ1-1, with TRBD1 identical over 9 bases. Germline trimming cut 2 bases from V and 5 bases from J; bases unmatched to any gene: 6. The CDR3 is 15 amino acids. Germline CDR1 is MDHEN and CDR2 is SYDVKM. The CDR3 nucleotides are TGTGCCAGCAGTTTAGGACAGGGGTACAGGACTGAAGCTTTCTTT. Translating it yields CASSLGQGYRTEAFF.

This clone was counted a single time. The chain has TRBV11-2 and TRBJ2-3; 12 positions agree with TRBD2. The V gene end was trimmed by 3 bases and the J gene end by 8 bases; junction bases not matched to a gene: 0. Germline lookup yields CDR1 SGHAT and CDR2 FQNNGV. There are 13 residues in the CDR3. The CDR3 DNA reads as TGTGCCAGCAGCTTGACTAGCGGGGGTACGCAGTATTTT. Its protein is CASSLTSGGTQYF.

The chain carries TRBV18 and TRBJ1-4; possible D gene TRBD1, 5 bases. Between the trimmed V and J ends, which lost 1 base and 0 bases, there was a span of 12 bases. The CDR3 loop spans 17 amino acids. Looked up from germline, CDR1 is KGHSH and CDR2 is LQKENI. CDR3 DNA: TGTGCCAGCTCACCACGTCTCCAGGGTGCAACTAATGAAAAACTGTTTTTT. It translates to CASSPRLQGATNEKLFF.

The rearrangement joins TRBV27 to TRBJ2-1, with D tentatively TRBD2 (7 bases). Trimming removed 7 bases from V and 4 bases from J, with 17 bases in between. The CDR3 consists of 15 residues. Per the germline V gene, CDR1 is MNHEY and CDR2 is SMNVEV (reference sequence). The CDR3 spells CASTSRRGGYNEQFF. DNA of the CDR3: TGTGCCAGCACCTCTCGGAGGGGGGGATACAATGAGCAGTTCTTC.

This CDR3 is CASSPQADTQYF. Here the CDR3 DNA reads TGTGCCAGCAGCCCGCAGGCAGATACGCAGTATTTT. The chain couples TRBV2 to TRBJ2-3; D remains ambiguous. Germline loops: CDR1 SNHLY, CDR2 FYNNEI. This CDR3 region has 12 residues. V lost 6 bases and J lost 4, with 8 bases in between.

The chain recombines TRBV4-2 with TRBJ2-2; TRBD2 matches 9 bases. This CDR3 has 18 residues. From germline, CDR1 is LGHNA and CDR2 YNFKEQ. Losses at the gene ends were 0 bases for V and 0 bases for J; bases not matched to a gene: 5. The CDR3, as DNA: TGTGCCAGCAGCCAAGAGAGGTCTAGCGGGGCGAACACCGGGGAGCTGTTTTTT. This encodes CASSQERSSGANTGELFF.

The chain links TRBV3-1 (or the pseudogene TRBV3-2) to TRBJ2-3; tentative D call: TRBD2 (7 bases). The CDR3 loop spans 18 amino acids. Trimming removed 4 bases at V and 2 bases at J, with 22 bases between. The germline gives CDR1 LGHDT, CDR2 YNNKEL (reference sequence). CDR3 protein: CASSRRNPGGGITDTQYF. For the CDR3, the DNA is TGTGCCAGCAGCCGCCGCAACCCTGGGGGGGGCATCACAGATACGCAGTATTTT.

The V call is TRBV18, the J call TRBJ2-7; tentative D call: TRBD1 (5 bases). Germline assignment: CDR1 KGHSH and CDR2 LQKENI. CDR3 size: 13 residues. V was clipped by 6 bases and J by 6 bases, with 15 bases between them. DNA for the CDR3: TGTGCCAGCTCGACCGGCAGGGTTGGCGAGCAGTACTTC. It encodes CASSTGRVGEQYF.

This sequence joins TRBV7-9 and TRBJ1-2, with 9 bases that match TRBD1. CDR1 is SEHNR, CDR2 FQNEAQ, per germline (reference sequence). The CDR3 has 14 amino acids. V lost 5 bases to trimming and J lost 8 bases; unmatched junction nucleotides: 9. The CDR3: CASSGYRGPGGYTF. DNA of the CDR3: TGTGCCAGCAGCGGATACAGGGGGCCGGGCGGCTACACCTTC.